This record covers a single T cell receptor beta chain. This sample was taken from a study of CD8 T cells in Susac syndrome. Sequencing of TCR beta drew on CD8+ and CD4+ T cells from blood. After extraction with the RNeasy kit, about 0.45 to 1 ug of the RNA was reverse transcribed using random hexamers. A single record per CDR3 protein comes from TCRdb applying MiXCR to the immunoSEQ multiplex PCR reads. The sample carries fewer than 350,000 distinct CDR3 sequences, approximately 85% recorded once. What was sequenced was CD8+ T cells from PBMCs. This receptor was obtained from a human donor with multiple sclerosis.

DNA of the CDR3: TGTGCCAGCAGCCTGCCCAGGGGGGCTCCCCACGAGCAGTACTTC. Its translation is CASSLPRGAPHEQYF. This chain connects TRBV7-9 to TRBJ2-7; the D gene is possibly TRBD1 (7 bases). CDR1 and CDR2 (germline): SEHNR, FQNEAQ (reference sequence). Trimming shortened V by 5 bases and J by 5 bases, and 19 bases separated the two germline ends. The CDR3 is 15 residues long.